A selection of T cell receptor beta chains follows, all from one sample in a study of circulating tumor DNA in untreated peripheral T-cell lymphoma. The method was immunoSEQ multiplex PCR; TCRdb's version includes in-frame clones alone and lacks a portion of them. Its clone listing holds dozens of clones. Sequenced material: cell-free DNA from blood serum. These receptors all come from a human donor with peripheral T-cell lymphoma. Each CDR3 is given with its conserved first and last residue. A D gene is named only where the DNA matches it firmly. The size entry is marked missing in some rows and otherwise reads once, few, many or a size class.

D,V,J,size,CDR3,DNA
-,TRBV11-2,TRBJ2-1,-,CASSLFRLARNEQFF,TGTGCCAGCAGCTTATTTAGGCTAGCTCGCAATGAGCAGTTCTTC
TRBD2,TRBV2,TRBJ2-6,-,CASKRESTGANVLTF,TGTGCCAGCAAGCGGGAGAGTACTGGGGCCAACGTCCTGACTTTC
-,TRBV14,TRBJ1-1,-,CASSPLSRENTEAFF,TGTGCCAGCAGCCCCCTCAGCAGGGAGAACACTGAAGCTTTCTTT
-,TRBV29-1,TRBJ2-1,-,CSVVLWQGLYNEQFF,TGCAGCGTTGTACTATGGCAGGGTCTCTACAATGAGCAGTTCTTC
-,TRBV7-2,TRBJ1-4,-,CASSRNRVRDEKLFF,TGTGCCAGCAGTCGTAACAGGGTTAGGGATGAAAAACTGTTTTTT
-,TRBV5-4,TRBJ2-3,-,CASQRAGTDTQYF,TGTGCCAGCCAGCGGGCCGGCACAGATACGCAGTATTTT
-,TRBV10-1,TRBJ2-6,-,CASSRRVAQSRANVLTF,TGCGCCAGCAGTCGCCGGGTCGCACAAAGTCGGGCCAACGTCCTGACTTTC
-,TRBV4-3,TRBJ1-5,-,CASSQEWGDQPQHF,TGCGCCAGCAGCCAAGAGTGGGGGGATCAGCCCCAGCATTTT
TRBD1,TRBV29-1,TRBJ2-2,-,CSVEGTGPTGELFF,TGCAGCGTTGAGGGGACAGGACCCACCGGGGAGCTGTTTTTT
-,TRBV4-2,TRBJ1-2,-,CASSQGEGSYGYTF,TGTGCCAGCAGCCAAGGGGAGGGGTCCTATGGCTACACCTTC
-,TRBV12-1,TRBJ2-6,-,CASSRQAIGQSRANVLTF,TGTGCCAGCAGCAGGCAAGCTATAGGACAAAGTCGGGCCAACGTCCTGACTTTC
TRBD2,TRBV28,TRBJ2-7,-,CASYSGTQYF,TGTGCCAGTTATAGCGGGACACAGTACTTC
TRBD1,TRBV14,TRBJ1-2,-,CASSQPGGRRTNYGYTF,TGTGCCAGCAGCCAGCCAGGGGGGCGTCGGACTAACTATGGCTACACCTTC
-,TRBV11-2,TRBJ1-2,-,CASSLDLGRPNYGYTF,TGTGCCAGCAGCTTAGATTTGGGCAGGCCTAACTATGGCTACACCTTC
-,TRBV6-1,TRBJ2-2,-,CASSDRTNTGELFF,TGTGCCAGCAGTGACAGAACGAACACCGGGGAGCTGTTTTTT
-,TRBV6-5,TRBJ2-1,-,CASSYSPGEQFF,TGTGCCAGCAGTTACTCTCCGGGCGAGCAGTTCTTC
TRBD1,TRBV5-6,TRBJ1-5,-,CASSLITGAAQHF,TGTGCCAGCAGCCTAATAACAGGGGCAGCCCAGCATTTT
-,TRBV19,TRBJ1-5,few,CASSMGARGNQPQHF,TGTGCCAGTAGTATGGGGGCCAGGGGCAATCAGCCCCAGCATTTT
-,TRBV5-4,TRBJ2-3,few,CASSLDMDDNTQYF,TGTGCCAGCAGCCTGGACATGGACGATAATACGCAGTATTTT
TRBD1,TRBV6-1,TRBJ2-1,-,CAGRRDRNYNEQFF,TGTGCCGGCCGCCGGGACAGAAACTACAATGAGCAGTTCTTC
-,TRBV20-1,TRBJ2-7,-,CSASAYEQYF,TGCAGTGCTAGTGCCTACGAGCAGTACTTC
-,TRBV11-2,TRBJ1-2,-,CASSWASRVRGYGYTF,TGTGCCAGCAGCTGGGCTTCCAGGGTGCGGGGCTATGGCTACACCTTC
-,TRBV25-1,TRBJ1-2,-,CASSEFPGRGDGYTF,TGTGCCAGCAGTGAATTTCCGGGCAGGGGCGATGGCTACACCTTC